This entry lists 25 T cell receptor beta chains sequenced from one sample in a study of blood T cell repertoires in COVID-19. Sequenced by immunoSEQ multiplex PCR; TCRdb stores in-frame clones only, minus some. The sample shows 95,000 to 150,000 clones, 82% of them seen only once. Sequencing was performed on peripheral blood. The receptors shown here come from a woman in her 70s with acute or convalescent COVID-19.

This clone was observed a handful of times. The chain combines TRBV18 with TRBJ2-1, with D perhaps TRBD2 (5 bases). CDR1 KGHSH and CDR2 LQKENI come from the germline V gene. V was clipped by 3 bases and J by 3 bases, with 6 bases between them. This CDR3 region has 13 residues. CDR3 bases: TGTGCCAGCTCACCCGGGGACTACAATGAGCAGTTCTTC. It translates to CASSPGDYNEQFF. Drawing the rest from reference TRBV18 and TRBJ2-1, the complete variable domain is NAGVMQNPRHLVRRRGQEARLRCSPMKGHSHVYWYRQLPEEGLKFMVYLQKENIIDESGMPKERFSAEFPKEGPSILRIQQVVRGDSAAYFCASSPGDYNEQFFGPGTRLTVL.

The chain has TRBV19 and TRBJ2-6, with 7 bases fitting TRBD1. The CDR3 length is 17 residues. The J segment lost 0 bases and the V segment lost 3 bases, leaving 5 bases of the junction unmatched. Germline V gene lookup returns CDR1 LNHDA and CDR2 SQIVND (reference sequence). CDR3 DNA sequence: TGTGCCAGTAGTATTGAACAGGGGAGCTCTGGGGCCAACGTCCTGACTTTC. Translated: CASSIEQGSSGANVLTF.

The genes are TRBV6-1 and TRBJ2-5, with 10 bases lining up with TRBD1. The J segment lost 2 bases and the V segment lost 2 bases, leaving 5 bases of the junction unmatched. The germline V gene has CDR1 MNHNS and CDR2 SASEGT. The CDR3 is 16 amino acids. DNA of the CDR3: TGTGCCAGCAGTGAAATGACAGGGGGCCGTCAAGAGACCCAGTACTTC. Its translation: CASSEMTGGRQETQYF.

Only one count was recorded for this clone. The V and J genes are TRBV5-5 and TRBJ1-6; D is unresolved. The CDR3 runs to 17 residues. V was clipped by 0 bases and J by 0 bases, with 10 bases between them. Germline loops: CDR1 SGHKS, CDR2 YYEKEE (reference sequence). CDR3 sequence reads: CASSLVGASSYNSPLHF. The CDR3 nucleotides are TGTGCCAGCAGCTTGGTAGGAGCCAGCTCCTATAATTCACCCCTCCACTTT.

The gene calls are TRBV7-2 and TRBJ2-1; TRBD2 matches 9 bases. Germline V gene lookup returns CDR1 SGHTA and CDR2 FQGNSA. J lost 9 bases, V lost 5 bases, and 5 bases had no gene match. This CDR3 contains 13 residues. The CDR3, as DNA: TGTGCCAGCAGCCCCCGCGGGGGGGGTGAGCAGTTCTTC. It translates to CASSPRGGGEQFF.

The rearrangement joins TRBV6-5 to TRBJ2-7; 8 nucleotides line up with TRBD1. J gave up 4 bases and V 5 bases, and 4 bases lay outside the gene matches. Germline CDR1 and CDR2: MNHEY and SVGAGI. CDR3 size: 13 residues. CDR3 loop: CASSLNRGYEQYV. Written as DNA, the CDR3 is TGTGCCAGCAGTCTTAACAGGGGGTACGAGCAGTACGTC.

V gene TRBV6-2 or TRBV6-3 combines with J gene TRBJ1-6, with 8 bases lining up with TRBD1. Losses at the gene ends were 1 base for V and 7 bases for J; bases not matched to a gene: 9. From germline, CDR1 is MNHEY and CDR2 SVGEGT. The CDR3 sequence is 17 residues long. CDR3 bases: TGTGCCAGCAGTTACTTTCTCGCGACAGGGGAGAATTCACCCCTCCACTTT. This sequence encodes CASSYFLATGENSPLHF.

The chain links TRBV3-1 (or the pseudogene TRBV3-2) to TRBJ1-2; D remains ambiguous. Germline-derived CDR1 and CDR2 are LGHDT and YNNKEL (reference sequence). The CDR3 is made up of 13 amino acids. V lost 2 bases and J lost 7, with 11 bases in between. CDR3 sequence: CASSQREGSGYTF. The DNA for the CDR3 is TGTGCCAGCAGCCAACGAGAGGGTTCTGGCTACACCTTC.

The V call is TRBV2, the J call TRBJ1-1, with a tentative D call TRBD1 (5 bases). The CDR3 contains 15 residues. Germline-derived CDR1 and CDR2 are SNHLY and FYNNEI. With 0 bases removed from V and 6 bases from J, the gap between germline ends came to 14 bases. CDR3 region: CASSEAALDSAEAFF. The CDR3 bases are TGTGCCAGCAGTGAAGCGGCCCTCGACAGCGCTGAAGCTTTCTTT.

This clone was counted a single time. The J gene is TRBJ2-5, the V gene TRBV9, with D possibly being TRBD1 (5 bases). The CDR3 is 16 amino acids. Germline V gene lookup returns CDR1 SGDLS and CDR2 YYNGEE. V dropped 3 bases and J dropped 0 bases, with 15 bases sitting between them. The CDR3 DNA reads TGTGCCAGCAGCGCGACGAACAGACAGAACCAAGAGACCCAGTACTTC. The encoded protein is CASSATNRQNQETQYF.

Comment on this clone: Its ends do not fully match the called genes, so a read error is possible. The chain uses TRBV14 and TRBJ1-2, with a tentative D call TRBD1 (5 bases). The germline V gene encodes CDR1 SGHDN and CDR2 FVKESK. This CDR3 is 12 amino acids long. CDR3 nucleotide sequence: TGTGCCAGCAGCCGGTTAATCGAACAGGTGATCTTC. Protein: CASSRLIEQVIF.

The rearrangement uses TRBV6-5 and TRBJ1-6; D might be TRBD1 (6 bases). There are 15 residues in the CDR3. V lost 4 bases and J lost 7, with 14 bases in between. From germline, CDR1 is MNHEY and CDR2 SVGAGI. The CDR3 reads CASSFQGFQNSPLHF. DNA for the CDR3: TGTGCCAGCAGTTTCCAGGGGTTTCAGAATTCACCCCTCCACTTT.

The chain employs TRBV30 and TRBJ1-1, with a tentative D call TRBD1 (5 bases). Germline V gene data show CDR1 as GTSNPN and CDR2 as SVGIG (reference sequence). The CDR3 totals 13 residues. The ends were cut back, 5 bases at V and 1 base at J, with 11 bases in the middle. The CDR3 loop is CAWGAGRNTEAFF. CDR3 coding DNA: TGTGCCTGGGGGGCGGGGAGGAACACTGAAGCTTTCTTT. Looking up the rest from reference TRBV30 and TRBJ1-1 gives the full variable domain: SQTIHQWPATLVQPVGSPLSLECTVEGTSNPNLYWYRQAAGRGLQLLFYSVGIGQISSEVPQNLSASRPQDRQFILSSKKLLLSDSGFYLCAWGAGRNTEAFFGQGTRLTVV.

This clone was seen a handful of times. The rearrangement links TRBV2 to TRBJ1-1; a possible D gene is TRBD1 (5 bases). V was trimmed by 4 bases and J by 3 bases, leaving 9 bases between them. Germline V gene sequence: CDR1 SNHLY, CDR2 FYNNEI. The CDR3 extends over 13 amino acids. The CDR3 is CASSVDSYTEAFF. CDR3 in DNA: TGTGCCAGCAGTGTCGACAGTTACACTGAAGCTTTCTTT.

The chain carries TRBV4-3 and TRBJ2-7, with 7 bases that match TRBD1. V was clipped by 0 bases and J by 4 bases; unmatched bases: 6. This CDR3 has 15 residues. CDR1 and CDR2 from the germline V gene are LGHNA and YSLEER. The CDR3 region is CASSQEAAGGYEQYF. The CDR3, as DNA: TGCGCCAGCAGCCAAGAGGCGGCAGGGGGTTACGAGCAGTACTTC.

This chain joins TRBV30 and TRBJ1-5; D possibly corresponds to TRBD1 (6 bases). The CDR3 extends over 19 amino acids. Germline V CDR1 and CDR2: GTSNPN, SVGIG (reference sequence). Deletions cut 0 bases from V and 2 bases from J, with 23 bases between. The CDR3 DNA follows: TGTGCCTGGAGTGTAATGAGAAGGACAGTAGACCCGGGCAATCAGCCCCAGCATTTT. This gives the protein CAWSVMRRTVDPGNQPQHF.

This clone was observed a handful of times. The gene calls are TRBV5-4 and TRBJ2-2; weak D call: TRBD1 (5 bases). The CDR3 covers 13 residues. Trimming shortened V by 4 bases and J by 6 bases, and 10 bases separated the two germline ends. In germline, CDR1 is SGHNT, CDR2 YYREEE (reference sequence). The CDR3 protein is CASSPQGAGELFF. CDR3 coding DNA: TGTGCCAGCAGCCCCCAGGGCGCCGGGGAGCTGTTTTTT.

The DNA for the CDR3 is TGTGCCAGCAGCTTGGGAGGTGGACAGGGGCCTTTCATGAACACTGAAGCTTTCTTT. This sequence encodes CASSLGGGQGPFMNTEAFF. The chain has TRBV5-4 and TRBJ1-1; 9 bases agree with TRBD1. V lost 0 bases, J lost 0 bases, and 12 bases stayed unmatched. Germline lookup yields CDR1 SGHNT and CDR2 YYREEE (reference sequence). The CDR3 spans 19 residues.

The chain combines TRBV11-1 with TRBJ2-7, with 7 bases that match TRBD1. V shed 5 bases, J shed 4 bases, and the junction held 8 bases outside the gene matches. Germline lookup yields CDR1 SGHAT and CDR2 FQDESV (reference sequence). This CDR3 spans 14 amino acids. The DNA for the CDR3 is TGTGCCAGCAGCCACCTCGGACAGGATTACGAGCAGTACTTC. The encoded protein is CASSHLGQDYEQYF.

The rearrangement uses TRBV6-5 and TRBJ1-6; 9 bases map to TRBD1. CDR3 length equals 14 residues. The germline V gene has CDR1 MNHEY and CDR2 SVGAGI. V was clipped by 7 bases and J by 7 bases; unmatched bases: 5. The CDR3 region is CASTPGQGNSPLHF. For the CDR3, the DNA is TGTGCCAGCACCCCGGGACAGGGAAATTCACCCCTCCACTTT.

The chain joins TRBV15 to TRBJ1-6; TRBD1 is a possible D gene (5 bases). CDR3 size: 16 residues. Trimming shortened V by 0 bases and J by 11 bases, and 17 bases separated the two germline ends. Germline V CDR1 and CDR2: LNHNV, YYDKDF (reference sequence). CDR3 residues: CATSRDGWQGRTPLHF. The CDR3 DNA follows: TGTGCCACCAGCAGAGATGGTTGGCAGGGAAGGACACCCCTCCACTTT.

The chain couples TRBV2 to TRBJ2-5; weak D call: TRBD1 (5 bases). This CDR3 comprises 15 residues. V gave up 2 bases and J gave up 4 bases, with 14 bases separating them. Germline values: CDR1 SNHLY, CDR2 FYNNEI. The chain's CDR3 is CASSEIGVLGETQYF. CDR3 nucleotides: TGTGCCAGCAGTGAAATAGGGGTATTAGGAGAGACCCAGTACTTC.

The chain combines TRBV6-2 or TRBV6-3 with TRBJ1-5, with 9 positions matching TRBD1. The CDR3 extends over 19 amino acids. The V and J ends lost 4 bases and 0 bases, in that order; junction bases with no gene match: 13. Germline V CDR1 and CDR2: MNHEY, SVGEGT. As DNA, the CDR3 is TGTGCCAGCAGTTCGCCGGACAGGGGAAGGGCCTATAGCAATCAGCCCCAGCATTTT. Residues: CASSSPDRGRAYSNQPQHF.

V usage is TRBV3-1 (or the pseudogene TRBV3-2) and J usage is TRBJ1-6; 7 bases fit TRBD1. CDR3 length: 18 amino acids. V lost 3 bases and J lost 8; bases outside the gene matches: 16. The germline gives CDR1 LGHDT, CDR2 YNNKEL (reference sequence). The CDR3 nucleotides read TGTGCCAGCAGCCAGGTCAACCTCCGGGACAGTCCTCATTCACCCCTCCACTTT. Protein: CASSQVNLRDSPHSPLHF.

Details on this clone: Other DNA sequences of this sample code for an identical CDR3. The chain recombines TRBV29-1 with TRBJ1-1, with D possibly being TRBD1 (6 bases). The CDR3 runs 13 residues. The V and J ends lost 7 bases and 2 bases respectively, with 14 bases between them. Germline CDR1 is SQVTM and CDR2 is ANQGSEA. The CDR3 is CSGTGHLNTEAFF. CDR3 bases: TGCAGCGGAACGGGACACCTAAACACTGAAGCTTTCTTT. The full variable domain, rest sourced from reference TRBV29-1 and TRBJ1-1, is SAVISQKPSRDICQRGTSLTIQCQVDSQVTMMFWYRQQPGQSLTLIATANQGSEATYESGFVIDKFPISRPNLTFSTLTVSNMSPEDSSIYLCSGTGHLNTEAFFGQGTRLTVV.